The next 21 T cell receptor beta chains were all read from a single sample in a study of beta chain features in type 1 diabetes. Study conclusions and caveats: TCRB CDR3s from Type 1 diabetes patients were moderately but significantly shorter in all four CD4+ subsets.

Since all of the isolated RNA was reverse transcribed, expressed TCRB transcripts were what got sequenced. Data came from immunoSEQ multiplex PCR; TCRdb stores just in-frame clones and leaves some out. This sample has a few hundred thousand clones, with roughly 22% found just once. Their specific antigens are unknown. Sequencing input: naive CD4+ T cells from blood. The receptors stem from a woman aged 40 to 50 with type 1 diabetes.

V and J are TRBV18 and TRBJ1-5, with 8 bases lining up with TRBD1. There are 16 residues in the CDR3. With 3 bases clipped from V and 5 bases from J, the junction kept 9 bases outside the gene matches. Germline values: CDR1 KGHSH, CDR2 LQKENI. The CDR3 region has the DNA TGTGCCAGCTCACCTCAGGGGGCGAATAATGATCAGCCCCAGCATTTT. Encoded protein: CASSPQGANNDQPQHF.

Only a few counts were recorded for this clone. Here the CDR3 DNA reads TGTGCCATCAGTGGGACAGGCGAAGAGACCCAGTACTTC. Protein: CAISGTGEETQYF. The V gene is TRBV10-3, the J gene TRBJ2-5; 7 positions agree with TRBD1. The germline V gene has CDR1 ENHRY and CDR2 SYGVKD. With 4 bases clipped from V and 3 bases from J, the junction kept 2 bases outside the gene matches. The CDR3 length is 13 residues.

In its sample, this clone was seen a few times. This chain connects TRBV29-1 to TRBJ2-7; D possibly corresponds to TRBD1 (6 bases). Trimming left V 2 bases short and J 3 bases short, with 8 bases between. The germline V gene has CDR1 SQVTM and CDR2 ANQGSEA. The CDR3 is made up of 12 amino acids. As DNA, the CDR3 is TGCAGCGTTGAACAGGGGCACTACGAGCAGTACTTC. This codes for CSVEQGHYEQYF.

The rearrangement joins TRBV5-4 to TRBJ2-6; a possible D gene is TRBD2 (7 bases). The CDR3 totals 17 residues. Germline CDR1 reads SGHNT; CDR2 reads YYREEE (reference sequence). The ends were cut back, 1 base at V and 2 bases at J, with 13 bases in the middle. CDR3: CASSLSPGGAGANVLTF. CDR3 DNA sequence: TGTGCCAGCAGCTTGAGTCCGGGGGGCGCTGGGGCCAACGTCCTGACTTTC. Variable domain in full (rest from reference TRBV5-4 and TRBJ2-6): ETGVTQSPTHLIKTRGQQVTLRCSSQSGHNTVSWYQQALGQGPQFIFQYYREEENGRGNFPPRFSGLQFPNYSSELNVNALELDDSALYLCASSLSPGGAGANVLTFGAGSRLTVL.

The rearrangement links TRBV30 to TRBJ2-4; TRBD2 is a possible D gene (5 bases). V lost 3 bases and J lost 6, with 12 bases in between. From germline, CDR1 is GTSNPN and CDR2 SVGIG (reference sequence). The CDR3 has 13 amino acids. CDR3 DNA sequence: TGTGCCTGGAGCGAGGGAGTGAGAAACATTCAGTACTTC. Its protein product is CAWSEGVRNIQYF.

The V call is TRBV6-5, the J call TRBJ1-1; D is uncertain. V was clipped by 5 bases and J by 3 bases, with 4 bases between them. The germline gives CDR1 MNHEY, CDR2 SVGAGI. The CDR3 consists of 11 residues. The DNA of the CDR3 is TGTGCCAGCAGTCGAGACACTGAAGCTTTCTTT. This gives the protein CASSRDTEAFF.

CDR3 amino acids: CASSLGRLNEQYF. Here the CDR3 DNA reads TGTGCCAGCAGCTTAGGCCGGTTAAACGAGCAGTACTTC. V is TRBV7-2 and J is TRBJ2-7; D ambiguous. The CDR3 totals 13 residues. Per the germline V gene, CDR1 is SGHTA and CDR2 is FQGNSA. V lost 1 base and J lost 5, with 9 bases in between.

CDR3 nucleotide sequence: TGTGCCCTTGGGGGAGGGCCGGAGACCCAGTACTTC. Translating gives CALGGGPETQYF. The chain has TRBV5-4 and TRBJ2-5, with TRBD2 matching 7 bases. CDR1 is SGHNT, CDR2 YYREEE, per germline (reference sequence). This CDR3 has 12 amino acids. V trimming: 10 bases; J trimming: 5 bases; junction bases outside the gene matches: 8. The whole variable domain, filled in from reference TRBV5-4 and TRBJ2-5, reads ETGVTQSPTHLIKTRGQQVTLRCSSQSGHNTVSWYQQALGQGPQFIFQYYREEENGRGNFPPRFSGLQFPNYSSELNVNALELDDSALYLCALGGGPETQYFGPGTRLLVL.

The CDR3 DNA reads as TGTGCCAGCAGCCCAAAGAGGACTAGCGGCCCTACCTACAATGAGCAGTTCTTC. Protein product: CASSPKRTSGPTYNEQFF. The chain joins TRBV7-3 to TRBJ2-1; 10 bases agree with TRBD2. Losses at the gene ends were 5 bases for V and 2 bases for J; bases not matched to a gene: 12. Germline loops: CDR1 SGHTA, CDR2 FQGTGA. This CDR3 contains 18 residues.

This clone was seen a few times. The chain carries TRBV7-2 and TRBJ2-7; 8 bases align to TRBD1. CDR3 length: 16 residues. Germline V gene lookup returns CDR1 SGHTA and CDR2 FQGNSA. V lost 0 bases and J lost 8; bases outside the gene matches: 12. The CDR3 region has the DNA TGTGCCAGCAGCTTAGCTGGGACAGGCGATTCTCTCAAGCAGTACTTC. This sequence encodes CASSLAGTGDSLKQYF.

This clone has just a few counts. This chain joins TRBV4-1 and TRBJ2-7; a weak D match, TRBD1 (6 bases). This CDR3 spans 13 amino acids. V lost 4 bases and J lost 7, with 14 bases in between. Germline-derived CDR1 and CDR2 are MGHRA and YSYEKL. The CDR3 protein is CASSLIETGEQYF. CDR3 sequence (DNA): TGCGCCAGCAGCCTTATAGAAACAGGGGAGCAGTACTTC.

This clone was seen more than once but under ten times. V is TRBV7-9 and J is TRBJ1-1; D gene unclear. CDR3 length: 14 residues. Germline CDR1 is SEHNR and CDR2 is FQNEAQ (reference sequence). V was clipped by 0 bases and J by 6 bases, with 11 bases between them. As DNA, the CDR3 is TGTGCCAGCAGCTTAGCGCCAAGAGGCCCTGAAGCTTTCTTT. The encoded protein is CASSLAPRGPEAFF.

The CDR3 loop is CASSRGGTGSHQPQHF. The CDR3 nucleotides read TGTGCCAGCAGCCGAGGCGGGACAGGGAGTCATCAGCCCCAGCATTTT. The chain joins TRBV7-2 to TRBJ1-5, with 9 bases lining up with TRBD1. The CDR3 consists of 16 residues. The V gene's germline CDR1 is SGHTA and CDR2 FQGNSA. Unmatched junction bases numbered 10, after V lost 5 bases and J lost 5 bases.

The chain employs TRBV10-3 and TRBJ2-2, with 8 positions matching TRBD1. CDR1 is ENHRY, CDR2 SYGVKD, per germline. This CDR3 is 13 amino acids long. Trimming removed 4 bases from V and 5 bases from J; junction bases left unmatched: 0. The CDR3 spells CAISGTGTGELFF. For the CDR3, the DNA is TGTGCCATCAGTGGGACAGGGACCGGGGAGCTGTTTTTT.

The J gene is TRBJ1-5, the V gene TRBV28; possible D gene TRBD1, 6 bases. The V gene's germline CDR1 is MDHEN and CDR2 SYDVKM. V lost 5 bases and J 3 bases, leaving 17 bases between the germline ends. This CDR3 spans 16 amino acids. The CDR3 is CASSPLGRQDNQPQHF. The CDR3 DNA follows: TGTGCCAGCAGTCCCTTGGGGAGACAGGACAATCAGCCCCAGCATTTT.

The rearrangement uses TRBV19 and TRBJ2-7; 10 nucleotides match TRBD1. Losses at the gene ends were 6 bases for V and 5 bases for J; bases not matched to a gene: 7. CDR1 and CDR2 (germline): LNHDA, SQIVND (reference sequence). This CDR3 is 14 amino acids long. CDR3 DNA: TGTGCCAGTAGATCCGGGACAGGGGCCCACGAGCAGTACTTC. Translated: CASRSGTGAHEQYF.

This clone was observed a few times. The rearrangement joins TRBV19 to TRBJ2-4; D is unresolved. V lost 3 bases, J lost 0 bases, and 15 bases lay in between. Germline assignment: CDR1 LNHDA and CDR2 SQIVND (reference sequence). The CDR3 is 17 amino acids. CDR3 region: CASSISASVLAKNIQYF. The CDR3 bases are TGTGCCAGTAGTATTTCCGCCAGCGTCTTAGCCAAAAACATTCAGTACTTC. Together with reference TRBV19 and TRBJ2-4, the CDR3 gives the full variable domain: DGGITQSPKYLFRKEGQNVTLSCEQNLNHDAMYWYRQDPGQGLRLIYYSQIVNDFQKGDIAEGYSVSREKKESFPLTVTSAQKNPTAFYLCASSISASVLAKNIQYFGAGTRLSVL.

V usage is TRBV10-3 and J usage is TRBJ1-3; D call uncertain. The CDR3 contains 15 residues. Germline CDR1 reads ENHRY; CDR2 reads SYGVKD. Trimming took off 4 bases at V and 1 base at J, with 11 bases between the two ends. The CDR3 DNA reads TGTGCCATCAGTGGGACCGGGGTTTCTGGAAACACCATATATTTT. Translating gives CAISGTGVSGNTIYF.

The J gene is TRBJ1-1, the V gene TRBV15, with D uncertain. The germline V and J ends were trimmed by 1 base and 1 base, with 7 bases remaining between them. The CDR3 is made up of 14 amino acids. Germline CDR1 is LNHNV and CDR2 is YYDKDF (reference sequence). CDR3 amino acids: CATSRVAGNTEAFF. The CDR3 nucleotides read TGTGCCACCAGCAGAGTGGCGGGGAACACTGAAGCTTTCTTT.

This chain links TRBV28 with TRBJ2-7; TRBD2 matches at 10 bases. The CDR3 runs 14 residues. Germline V gives CDR1 MDHEN, CDR2 SYDVKM. V shed 4 bases, J shed 2 bases, and the junction held 2 bases outside the gene matches. The CDR3 here is CASSWTSGPYEQYF. The CDR3 DNA follows: TGTGCCAGCAGTTGGACTAGCGGACCCTACGAGCAGTACTTC. The entire variable domain, with the rest obtained from reference TRBV28 and TRBJ2-7, is as follows: DVKVTQSSRYLVKRTGEKVFLECVQDMDHENMFWYRQDPGLGLRLIYFSYDVKMKEKGDIPEGYSVSREKKERFSLILESASTNQTSMYLCASSWTSGPYEQYFGPGTRLTVT.

V and J are TRBV19 and TRBJ2-7; D might be TRBD2 (5 bases). The CDR3 is 15 residues long. V lost 3 bases to trimming and J lost 6 bases, with 18 bases between them. Germline values: CDR1 LNHDA, CDR2 SQIVND (reference sequence). The CDR3 spells CASSIVHFQTSEQYF. Here the CDR3 DNA reads TGTGCCAGTAGTATCGTGCACTTCCAAACTAGCGAGCAGTACTTC. Full variable domain (missing parts from reference TRBV19 and TRBJ2-7): DGGITQSPKYLFRKEGQNVTLSCEQNLNHDAMYWYRQDPGQGLRLIYYSQIVNDFQKGDIAEGYSVSREKKESFPLTVTSAQKNPTAFYLCASSIVHFQTSEQYFGPGTRLTVT.